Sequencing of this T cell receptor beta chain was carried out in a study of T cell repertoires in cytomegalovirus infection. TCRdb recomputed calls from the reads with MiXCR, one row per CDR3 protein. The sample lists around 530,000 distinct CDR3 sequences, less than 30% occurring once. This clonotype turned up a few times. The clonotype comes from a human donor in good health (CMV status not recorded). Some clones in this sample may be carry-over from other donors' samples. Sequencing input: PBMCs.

For the CDR3, the DNA is TGTGCCAGCAGTTCTCTCAGGAGCGTGCAGTACTTC. Translating it yields CASSSLRSVQYF. V is TRBV12-3 or TRBV12-4 and J is TRBJ2-7; no clear D gene. Trimming pared 4 bases from V and 9 bases from J, leaving 13 bases between. The CDR3 contains 12 residues.